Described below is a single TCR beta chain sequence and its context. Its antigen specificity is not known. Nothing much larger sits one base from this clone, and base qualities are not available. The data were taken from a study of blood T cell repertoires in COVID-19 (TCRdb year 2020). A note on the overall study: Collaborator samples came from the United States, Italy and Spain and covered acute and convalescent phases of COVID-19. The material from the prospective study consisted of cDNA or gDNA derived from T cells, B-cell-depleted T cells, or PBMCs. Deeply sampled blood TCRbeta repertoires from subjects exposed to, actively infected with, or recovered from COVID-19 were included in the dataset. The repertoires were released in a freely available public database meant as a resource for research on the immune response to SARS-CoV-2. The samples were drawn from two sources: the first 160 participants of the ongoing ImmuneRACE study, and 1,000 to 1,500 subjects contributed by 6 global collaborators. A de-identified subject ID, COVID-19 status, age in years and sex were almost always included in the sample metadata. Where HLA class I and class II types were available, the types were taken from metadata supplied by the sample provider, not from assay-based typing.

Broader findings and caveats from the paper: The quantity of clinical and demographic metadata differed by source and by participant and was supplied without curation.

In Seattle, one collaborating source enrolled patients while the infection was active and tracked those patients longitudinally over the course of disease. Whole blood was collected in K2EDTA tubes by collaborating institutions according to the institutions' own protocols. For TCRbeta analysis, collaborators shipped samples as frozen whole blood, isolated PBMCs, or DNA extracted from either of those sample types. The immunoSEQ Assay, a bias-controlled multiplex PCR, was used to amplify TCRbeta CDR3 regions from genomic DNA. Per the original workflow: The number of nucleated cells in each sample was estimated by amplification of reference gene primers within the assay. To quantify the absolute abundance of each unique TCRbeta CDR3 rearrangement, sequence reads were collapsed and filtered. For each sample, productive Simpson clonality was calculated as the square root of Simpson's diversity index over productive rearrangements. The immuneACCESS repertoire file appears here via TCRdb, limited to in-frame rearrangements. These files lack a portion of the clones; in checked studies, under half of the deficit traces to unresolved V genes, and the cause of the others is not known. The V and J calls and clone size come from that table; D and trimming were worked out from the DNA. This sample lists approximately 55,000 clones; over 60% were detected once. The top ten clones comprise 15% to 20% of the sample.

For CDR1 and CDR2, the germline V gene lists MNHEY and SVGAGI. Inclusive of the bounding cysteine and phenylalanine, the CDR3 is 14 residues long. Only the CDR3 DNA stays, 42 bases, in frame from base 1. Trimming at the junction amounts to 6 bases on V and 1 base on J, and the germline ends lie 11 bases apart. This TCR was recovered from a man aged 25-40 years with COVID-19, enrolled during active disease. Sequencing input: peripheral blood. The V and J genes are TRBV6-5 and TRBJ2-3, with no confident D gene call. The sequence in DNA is TGTGCCAGCAGCCGCTCCCCGGGCACAGATACGCAGTATTTT. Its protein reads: CASSRSPGTDTQYF.